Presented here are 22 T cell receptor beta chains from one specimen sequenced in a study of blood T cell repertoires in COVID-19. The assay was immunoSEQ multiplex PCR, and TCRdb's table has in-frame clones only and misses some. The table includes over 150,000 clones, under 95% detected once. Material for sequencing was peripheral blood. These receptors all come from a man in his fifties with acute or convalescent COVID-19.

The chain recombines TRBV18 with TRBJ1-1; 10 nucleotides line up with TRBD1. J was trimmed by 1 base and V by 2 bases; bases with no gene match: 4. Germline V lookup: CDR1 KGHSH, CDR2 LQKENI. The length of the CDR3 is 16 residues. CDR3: CASSPMDRGTNTEAFF. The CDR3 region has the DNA TGTGCCAGCTCACCAATGGACAGGGGGACGAACACTGAAGCTTTCTTT.

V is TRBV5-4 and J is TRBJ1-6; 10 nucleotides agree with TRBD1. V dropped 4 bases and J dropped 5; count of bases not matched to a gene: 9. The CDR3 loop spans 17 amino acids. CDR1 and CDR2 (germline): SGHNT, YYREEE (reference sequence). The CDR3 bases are TGTGCCAGCAGCCAACGGACAGGGGGTCTCGATAATTCACCCCTCCACTTT. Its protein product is CASSQRTGGLDNSPLHF.

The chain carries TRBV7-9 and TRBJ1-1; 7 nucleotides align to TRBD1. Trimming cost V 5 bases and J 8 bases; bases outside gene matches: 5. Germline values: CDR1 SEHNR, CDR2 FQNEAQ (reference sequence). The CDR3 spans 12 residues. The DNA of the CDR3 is TGTGCCAGCAGCCTAAGGGACAGCGAAGCTTTCTTT. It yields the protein CASSLRDSEAFF.

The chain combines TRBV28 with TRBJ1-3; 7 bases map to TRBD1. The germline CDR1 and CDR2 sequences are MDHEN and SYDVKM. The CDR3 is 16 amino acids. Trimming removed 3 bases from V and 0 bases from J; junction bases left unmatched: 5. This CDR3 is CASSFFDRASGNTIYF. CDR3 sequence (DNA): TGTGCCAGCAGTTTTTTCGACAGGGCCTCTGGAAACACCATATATTTT.

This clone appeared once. CDR3 protein: CASSLDRFGYTF. Here the CDR3 DNA reads TGTGCCAGCAGTCTTGACAGGTTTGGCTACACCTTC. The J gene is TRBJ1-2, the V gene TRBV28, with a possible D match to TRBD1 (6 bases). This CDR3 spans 12 amino acids. With 5 bases removed from V and 7 bases from J, the gap between germline ends came to 11 bases. Germline V gives CDR1 MDHEN, CDR2 SYDVKM.

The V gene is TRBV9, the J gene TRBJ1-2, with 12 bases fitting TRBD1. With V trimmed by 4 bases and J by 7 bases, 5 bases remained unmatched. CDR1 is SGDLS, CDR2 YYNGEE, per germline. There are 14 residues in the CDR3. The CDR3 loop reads CASSLGQGALGYTF. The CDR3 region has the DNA TGTGCCAGCAGCTTGGGACAGGGGGCACTTGGCTACACCTTC.

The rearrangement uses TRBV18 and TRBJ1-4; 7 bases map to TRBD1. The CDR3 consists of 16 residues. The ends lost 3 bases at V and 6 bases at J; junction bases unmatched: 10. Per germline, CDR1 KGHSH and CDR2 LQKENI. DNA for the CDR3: TGTGCCAGCTCACCTAATCTACGGACAGGAGATGAAAAACTGTTTTTT. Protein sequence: CASSPNLRTGDEKLFF.

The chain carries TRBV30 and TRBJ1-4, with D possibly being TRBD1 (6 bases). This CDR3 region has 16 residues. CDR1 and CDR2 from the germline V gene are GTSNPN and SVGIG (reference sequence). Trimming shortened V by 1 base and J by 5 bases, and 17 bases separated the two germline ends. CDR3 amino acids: CAWSGYDSQGNEKLFF. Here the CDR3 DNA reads TGTGCCTGGAGTGGGTATGACTCTCAGGGGAATGAAAAACTGTTTTTT.

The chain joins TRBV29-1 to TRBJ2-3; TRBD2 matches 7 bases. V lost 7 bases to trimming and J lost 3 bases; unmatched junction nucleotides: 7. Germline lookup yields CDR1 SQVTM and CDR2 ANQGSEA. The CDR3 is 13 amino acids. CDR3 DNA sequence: TGCAGCGGGAGCGGGATTGGGACAGATACGCAGTATTTT. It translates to CSGSGIGTDTQYF.

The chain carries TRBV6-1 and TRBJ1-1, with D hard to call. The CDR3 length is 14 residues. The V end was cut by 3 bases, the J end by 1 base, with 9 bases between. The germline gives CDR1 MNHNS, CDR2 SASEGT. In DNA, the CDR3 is TGTGCCAGCAGTGAGGACTGGGGGAACACTGAAGCTTTCTTT. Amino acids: CASSEDWGNTEAFF.

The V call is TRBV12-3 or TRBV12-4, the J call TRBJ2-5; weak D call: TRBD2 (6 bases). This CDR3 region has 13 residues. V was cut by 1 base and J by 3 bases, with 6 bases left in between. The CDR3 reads CASSLVAEETQYF. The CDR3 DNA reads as TGTGCCAGCAGTTTAGTAGCGGAAGAGACCCAGTACTTC.

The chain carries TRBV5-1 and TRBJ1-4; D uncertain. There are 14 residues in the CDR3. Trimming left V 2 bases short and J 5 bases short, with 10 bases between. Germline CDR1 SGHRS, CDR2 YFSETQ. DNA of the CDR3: TGCGCCAGCAGCTTTGTGAGTCCCAATGAAAAACTGTTTTTT. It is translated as CASSFVSPNEKLFF. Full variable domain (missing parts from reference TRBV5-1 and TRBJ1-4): KAGVTQTPRYLIKTRGQQVTLSCSPISGHRSVSWYQQTPGQGLQFLFEYFSETQRNKGNFPGRFSGRQFSNSRSEMNVSTLELGDSALYLCASSFVSPNEKLFFGSGTQLSVL.

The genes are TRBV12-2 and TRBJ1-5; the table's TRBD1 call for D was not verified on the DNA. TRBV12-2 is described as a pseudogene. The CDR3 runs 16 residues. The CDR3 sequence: CASRLGGRGDNQPQHF. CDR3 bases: TGTGCAAGTCGCTTAGGAGGTAGGGGCGACAATCAGCCCCAGCATTTT.

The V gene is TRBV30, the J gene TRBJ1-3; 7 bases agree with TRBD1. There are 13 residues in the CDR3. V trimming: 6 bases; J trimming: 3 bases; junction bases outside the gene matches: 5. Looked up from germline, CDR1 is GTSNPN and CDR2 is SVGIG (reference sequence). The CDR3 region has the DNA TGTGCCTGCACAGGGGCCCATGGAAACACCATATATTTT. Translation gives CACTGAHGNTIYF.

This CDR3 reads CASSQTGQHYEQYF. CDR3 nucleotide sequence: TGTGCCAGCAGCCAAACCGGACAGCACTACGAGCAGTACTTC. This chain links TRBV14 with TRBJ2-7, with a possible D match to TRBD1 (6 bases). V shed 2 bases and J shed 3 bases, with 11 bases lying between them. The CDR3 contains 14 residues. Germline CDR1 is SGHDN and CDR2 is FVKESK.

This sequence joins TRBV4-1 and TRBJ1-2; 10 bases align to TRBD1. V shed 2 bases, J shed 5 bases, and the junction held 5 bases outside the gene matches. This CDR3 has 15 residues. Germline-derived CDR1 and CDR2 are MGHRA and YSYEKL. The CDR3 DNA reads TGCGCCAGCAGCCAATCCGGGACAGGGGTTTATGGCTACACCTTC. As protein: CASSQSGTGVYGYTF.

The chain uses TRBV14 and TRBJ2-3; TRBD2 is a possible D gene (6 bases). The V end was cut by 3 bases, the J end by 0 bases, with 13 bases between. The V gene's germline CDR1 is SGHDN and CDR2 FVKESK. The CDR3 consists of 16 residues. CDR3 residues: CASSQYGGTSTDTQYF. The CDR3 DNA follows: TGTGCCAGCAGCCAGTACGGCGGGACTAGCACAGATACGCAGTATTTT. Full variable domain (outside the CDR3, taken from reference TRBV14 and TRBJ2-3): EAGVTQFPSHSVIEKGQTVTLRCDPISGHDNLYWYRRVMGKEIKFLLHFVKESKQDESGMPNNRFLAERTGGTYSTLKVQPAELEDSGVYFCASSQYGGTSTDTQYFGPGTRLTVL.

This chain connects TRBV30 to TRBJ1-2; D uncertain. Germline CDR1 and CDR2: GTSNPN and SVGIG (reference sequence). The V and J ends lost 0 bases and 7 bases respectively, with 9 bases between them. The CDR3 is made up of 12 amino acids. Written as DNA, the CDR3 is TGTGCCTGGAGTGTGGCCCCTCCTGGCTACACCTTC. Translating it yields CAWSVAPPGYTF.

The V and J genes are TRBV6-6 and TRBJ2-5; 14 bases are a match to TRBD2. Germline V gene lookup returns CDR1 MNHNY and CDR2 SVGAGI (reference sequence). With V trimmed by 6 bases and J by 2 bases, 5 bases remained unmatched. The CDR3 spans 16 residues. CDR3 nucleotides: TGTGCCAGCAGCCTCGGACTAGCGGGAGGACAAGAGACCCAGTACTTC. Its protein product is CASSLGLAGGQETQYF.

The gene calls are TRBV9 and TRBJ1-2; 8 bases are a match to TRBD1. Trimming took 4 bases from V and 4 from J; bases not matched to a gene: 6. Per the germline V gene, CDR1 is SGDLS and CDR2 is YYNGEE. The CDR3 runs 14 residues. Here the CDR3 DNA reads TGTGCCAGCAGCCCACAGACAGGGGCCTATGGCTACACCTTC. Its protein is CASSPQTGAYGYTF.

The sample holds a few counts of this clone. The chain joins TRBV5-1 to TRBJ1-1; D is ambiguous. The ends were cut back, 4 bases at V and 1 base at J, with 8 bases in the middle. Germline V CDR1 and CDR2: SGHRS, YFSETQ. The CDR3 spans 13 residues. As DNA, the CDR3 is TGCGCCAGCAGCATAAAACAGAACACTGAAGCTTTCTTT. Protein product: CASSIKQNTEAFF.

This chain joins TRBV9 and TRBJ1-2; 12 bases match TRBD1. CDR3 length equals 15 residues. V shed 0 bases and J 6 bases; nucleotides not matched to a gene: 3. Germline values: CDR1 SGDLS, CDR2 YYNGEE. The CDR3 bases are TGTGCCAGCAGCGTAGAGGGACAGGGGGCGGATGGCTACACCTTC. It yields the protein CASSVEGQGADGYTF.